The clone carrying this T cell receptor beta chain was detected many times. Its antigen remains unidentified. Then a second PCR, running about 7 to 11 cycles, was carried out with a sample-barcoded 5' primer and a J-beta primer mix. TCRdb re-called the 5' RACE reads with MiXCR, one entry per CDR3 protein. In the table there are roughly 930,000 distinct CDR3 sequences, approximately 49% of which are singletons. Germline values: CDR1 SGHTA, CDR2 FQGNSA. The CDR3 has 13 amino acids. V was trimmed by 3 bases and J by 5 bases, leaving 9 bases between them. The entry originates in a study of blood T cells in healthy people across ages. Whole-study findings and limits: Fewer expanded clones and more diversity marked long-lived versus aged donors. Considered underestimates were the diversity estimates obtained from one million T cells.

Donors each provided about 9.5 milliliters of peripheral blood. The J gene is TRBJ2-3, the V gene TRBV7-2; perhaps D is TRBD1 or TRBD2 (5 bases each). The origin of this receptor is a man aged 30-40 years in good health. The sample consisted of blood. This CDR3 reads CASSLRDRDTQYF. The CDR3, as DNA: TGTGCCAGCAGCTTGAGGGACCGAGATACGCAGTATTTT.